A single sample gave rise to the 2 T cell receptor beta chains below, sequenced in a study of blood T cell repertoires in COVID-19. Profiling relied on immunoSEQ multiplex PCR, and the TCRdb table lists in-frame clones only, not all of them. The data show about 150,000 clones, about four fifths seen once. Sequences were obtained from peripheral blood. The receptors derive from an older man with active or convalescent COVID-19.

The chain joins TRBV24-1 to TRBJ1-1; perhaps TRBD1 as D (5 bases). Germline CDR1 is KGHDR and CDR2 is SFDVKD. There are 15 residues in the CDR3. V was cut by 5 bases and J by 1 base, with 13 bases left in between. CDR3 coding DNA: TGTGCCACCAGTGCGGGGGGATCTCCGAACACTGAAGCTTTCTTT. Its protein product is CATSAGGSPNTEAFF.

The rearrangement joins TRBV18 to TRBJ2-2; 7 bases are shared with TRBD1. V lost 4 bases to trimming and J lost 1 base; unmatched junction nucleotides: 3. The CDR3 extends over 15 amino acids. The germline V gene has CDR1 KGHSH and CDR2 LQKENI. The CDR3 coding sequence is TGTGCCAGCTCACTGGACAGGCAGAACACCGGGGAGCTGTTTTTT. This codes for CASSLDRQNTGELFF.